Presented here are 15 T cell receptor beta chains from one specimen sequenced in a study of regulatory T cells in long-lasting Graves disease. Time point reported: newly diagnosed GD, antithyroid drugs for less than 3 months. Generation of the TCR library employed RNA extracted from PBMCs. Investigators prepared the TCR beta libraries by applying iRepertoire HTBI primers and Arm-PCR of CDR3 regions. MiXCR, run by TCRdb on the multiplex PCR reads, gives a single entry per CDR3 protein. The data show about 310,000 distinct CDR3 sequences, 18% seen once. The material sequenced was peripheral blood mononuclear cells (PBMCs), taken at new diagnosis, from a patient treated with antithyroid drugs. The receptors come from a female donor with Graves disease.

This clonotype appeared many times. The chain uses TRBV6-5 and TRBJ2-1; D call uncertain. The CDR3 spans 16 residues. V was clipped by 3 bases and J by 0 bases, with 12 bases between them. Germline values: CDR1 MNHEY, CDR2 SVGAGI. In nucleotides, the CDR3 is TGTGCCAGCAGTTATCGGACCCTTCTCTCCTACAATGAGCAGTTCTTC. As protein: CASSYRTLLSYNEQFF.

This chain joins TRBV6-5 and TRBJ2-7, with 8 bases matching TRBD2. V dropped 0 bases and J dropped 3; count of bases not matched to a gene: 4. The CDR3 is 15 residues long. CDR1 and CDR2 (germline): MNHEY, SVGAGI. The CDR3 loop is CASSYSTGGGYEQYF. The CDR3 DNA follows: TGTGCCAGCAGTTACTCCACGGGGGGGGGCTACGAGCAGTACTTC.

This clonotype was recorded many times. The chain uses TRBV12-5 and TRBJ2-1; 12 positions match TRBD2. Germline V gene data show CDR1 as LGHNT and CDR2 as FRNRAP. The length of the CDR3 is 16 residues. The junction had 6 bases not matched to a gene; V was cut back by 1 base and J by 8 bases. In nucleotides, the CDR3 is TGTGCTAGTGGTTTGGACTCTAGCGGGAGGGCATATGAGCAGTTCTTC. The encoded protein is CASGLDSSGRAYEQFF.

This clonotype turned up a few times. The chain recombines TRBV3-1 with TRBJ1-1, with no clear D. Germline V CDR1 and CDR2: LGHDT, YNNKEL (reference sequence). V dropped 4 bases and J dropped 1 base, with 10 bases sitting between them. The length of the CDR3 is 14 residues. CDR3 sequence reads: CASSRSETNTEAFF. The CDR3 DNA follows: TGTGCCAGCAGCCGTTCAGAAACGAACACTGAAGCTTTCTTT.

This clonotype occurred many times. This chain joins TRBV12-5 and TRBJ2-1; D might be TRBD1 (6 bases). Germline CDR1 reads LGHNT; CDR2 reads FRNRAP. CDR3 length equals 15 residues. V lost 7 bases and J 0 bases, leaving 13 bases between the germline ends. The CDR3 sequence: CASALDSVSYNEQFF. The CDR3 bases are TGTGCTAGTGCCCTGGACAGTGTCTCCTACAATGAGCAGTTCTTC.

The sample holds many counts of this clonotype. The CDR3 DNA is TGTGCCAGCAGTTCCGAGAGTTATTCACCCCTCCACTTT. Translation: CASSSESYSPLHF. The rearrangement uses TRBV12-3 or TRBV12-4 and TRBJ1-6, with unresolved D. Trimming pared 4 bases from V and 8 bases from J, leaving 9 bases between. The CDR3 runs 13 residues.

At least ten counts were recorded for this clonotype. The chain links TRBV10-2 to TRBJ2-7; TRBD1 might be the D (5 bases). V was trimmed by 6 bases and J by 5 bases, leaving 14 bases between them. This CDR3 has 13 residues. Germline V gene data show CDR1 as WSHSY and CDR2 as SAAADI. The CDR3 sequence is CASSPQGFDEQYF. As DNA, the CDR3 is TGCGCCAGCAGCCCCCAGGGTTTCGACGAGCAGTACTTC.

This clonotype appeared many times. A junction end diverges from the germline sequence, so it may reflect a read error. The chain's CDR3 is CSARAVGHSNQPQHF. In DNA, the CDR3 is TGCAGTGCCAGAGCTGTCGGGCATAGCAATCAGCCCCAGCATTTT. This sequence joins TRBV20-1 and TRBJ1-5; D is uncertain. The CDR3 runs 15 residues. Germline V lookup: CDR1 DFQATT, CDR2 SNEGSKA (reference sequence).

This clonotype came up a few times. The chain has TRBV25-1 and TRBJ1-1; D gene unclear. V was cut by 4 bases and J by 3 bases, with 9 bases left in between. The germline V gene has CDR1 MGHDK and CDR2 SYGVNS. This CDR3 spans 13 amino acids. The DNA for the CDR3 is TGTGCCAGCAGTGGGTTGGGGTACACTGAAGCTTTCTTT. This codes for CASSGLGYTEAFF. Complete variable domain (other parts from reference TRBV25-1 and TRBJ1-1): EADIYQTPRYLVIGTGKKITLECSQTMGHDKMYWYQQDPGMELHLIHYSYGVNSTEKGDLSSESTVSRIRTEHFPLTLESARPSHTSQYLCASSGLGYTEAFFGQGTRLTVV.

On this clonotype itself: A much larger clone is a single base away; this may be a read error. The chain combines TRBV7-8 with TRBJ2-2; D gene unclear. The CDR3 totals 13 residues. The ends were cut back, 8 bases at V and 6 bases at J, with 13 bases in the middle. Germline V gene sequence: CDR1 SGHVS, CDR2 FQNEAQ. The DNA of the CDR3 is TGTGCCAGCGGCCCTCGTGTAGCCGGGGAGCTGTTTTTT. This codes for CASGPRVAGELFF.

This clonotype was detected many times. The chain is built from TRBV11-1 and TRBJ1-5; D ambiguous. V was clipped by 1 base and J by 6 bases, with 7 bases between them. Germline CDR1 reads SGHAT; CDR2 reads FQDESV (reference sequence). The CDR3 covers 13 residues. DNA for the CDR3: TGTGCCAGCAGCTTAGGATTGAGTCAGCCCCAGCATTTT. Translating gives CASSLGLSQPQHF.

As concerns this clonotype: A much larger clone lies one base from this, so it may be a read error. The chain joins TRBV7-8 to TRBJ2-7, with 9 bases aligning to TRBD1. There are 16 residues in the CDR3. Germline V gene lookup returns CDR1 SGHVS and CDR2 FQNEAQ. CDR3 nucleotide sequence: TGTGCCAGCAGACCCAAACTCCGGGACAGGGATTTTTCCGAGCACTTC. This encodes CASRPKLRDRDFSEHF.

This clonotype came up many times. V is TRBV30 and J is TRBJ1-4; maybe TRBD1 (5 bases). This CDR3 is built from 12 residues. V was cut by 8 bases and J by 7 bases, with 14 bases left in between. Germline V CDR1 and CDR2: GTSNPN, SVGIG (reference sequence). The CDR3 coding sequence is TGTGCCCACGGGGGGGACGTTGAAAAACTGTTTTTT. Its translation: CAHGGDVEKLFF.

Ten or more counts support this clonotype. The CDR3 coding sequence is TGCAGTGCTCGACCCGGACTCGACACCTACGAGCAGTACTTC. This codes for CSARPGLDTYEQYF. The rearrangement links TRBV20-1 to TRBJ2-7, with D possibly being TRBD2 (5 bases). CDR3 length equals 14 residues. CDR1 and CDR2 (germline): DFQATT, SNEGSKA (reference sequence). Trimming left V 5 bases short and J 2 bases short, with 16 bases between.

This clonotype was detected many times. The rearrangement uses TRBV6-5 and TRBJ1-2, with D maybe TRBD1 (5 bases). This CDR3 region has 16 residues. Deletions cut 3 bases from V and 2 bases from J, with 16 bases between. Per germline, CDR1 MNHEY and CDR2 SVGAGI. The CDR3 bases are TGTGCCAGCAGTTATGGATCGACAGACCTAAACTATGGCTACACCTTC. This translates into CASSYGSTDLNYGYTF.